These T cell receptor beta chains were read from a single sample in a study of blood T cell repertoires in COVID-19. Profiled with immunoSEQ multiplex PCR; TCRdb holds only in-frame clones, not every one. The repertoire holds approximately 300,000 clones, with 75% to 90% as singletons. The sequenced sample consisted of peripheral blood. The receptors stem from a man aged 25-40 years with acute or convalescent COVID-19. The CDR3 runs from the conserved cysteine through the conserved F or W. A D gene is named only where the DNA matches it firmly. The size of a clone is reported for some rows only, either as once, few or many, or as a class for expanded clones.

j_call: TRBJ2-1
clone_size: -
d_call: TRBD1
v_call: TRBV18
cdr3_nt: TGTGCCAGCTCCGCAAAGACAGGGGCCAGACCCCCGCACAATGAGCAGTTCTTC
cdr3_aa: CASSAKTGARPPHNEQFF

j_call: TRBJ2-7
clone_size: -
d_call: TRBD1
v_call: TRBV2
cdr3_nt: TGTGCCAGCAGGGGACAGGACTACGAGCAGTACTTC
cdr3_aa: CASRGQDYEQYF

j_call: TRBJ2-1
clone_size: -
d_call: TRBD2
v_call: TRBV27
cdr3_nt: TGTGCCAGCAGCAGCGCTACTAGCGGGAGGGCCGATGAGCAGTTCTTC
cdr3_aa: CASSSATSGRADEQFF

j_call: TRBJ2-7
clone_size: -
d_call: TRBD2
v_call: TRBV28
cdr3_nt: TGTGCCAGCAGTTCCGGAACCATTACTAGCGGGGGCCTCCGCTCCTACGAGCAGTACTTC
cdr3_aa: CASSSGTITSGGLRSYEQYF

j_call: TRBJ2-7
clone_size: -
d_call: -
v_call: TRBV7-2
cdr3_nt: TGTGCCAGCAGCCCCCGGGACTCCAACTACGAGCAGTACTTC
cdr3_aa: CASSPRDSNYEQYF

j_call: TRBJ2-1
clone_size: -
d_call: TRBD2
v_call: TRBV5-1
cdr3_nt: TGCGCCAGCAGCTTCGATAGCGGGGGGTACAATGAGCAGTTCTTC
cdr3_aa: CASSFDSGGYNEQFF

j_call: TRBJ2-5
clone_size: -
d_call: TRBD2
v_call: TRBV27
cdr3_nt: TGTGCCAGCAGATTCCAACTAGCGGGGGTTGAGACCCAGTACTTC
cdr3_aa: CASRFQLAGVETQYF

j_call: TRBJ2-1
clone_size: -
d_call: -
v_call: TRBV5-5
cdr3_nt: TGTGCCAGCAGCTTTGGACTCTACAATGAGCAGTTCTTC
cdr3_aa: CASSFGLYNEQFF

j_call: TRBJ2-5
clone_size: few
d_call: -
v_call: TRBV3-1/TRBV3-2
cdr3_nt: TGTGCCAGCAGCCAAGGAATCAGCCAAGAGACCCAGTACTTC
cdr3_aa: CASSQGISQETQYF

j_call: TRBJ2-7
clone_size: -
d_call: -
v_call: TRBV28
cdr3_nt: TGTGCCAGCAGTCCCCGGACATTATCCTACGAGCAGTACTTC
cdr3_aa: CASSPRTLSYEQYF

j_call: TRBJ2-5
clone_size: -
d_call: -
v_call: TRBV4-1
cdr3_nt: TGCGCCAGCAGCCAACTACTAGTACAAGAGACCCAGTACTTC
cdr3_aa: CASSQLLVQETQYF

j_call: TRBJ1-5
clone_size: -
d_call: -
v_call: TRBV15
cdr3_nt: TGTGCCACCAGCAGAGGGGGCGCTCACCAGCCCCAGCATTTT
cdr3_aa: CATSRGGAHQPQHF

j_call: TRBJ1-1
clone_size: -
d_call: -
v_call: TRBV18
cdr3_nt: TGTGCCAGCTCCCCAATGGCGAACACTGAAGCTTTCTTT
cdr3_aa: CASSPMANTEAFF

j_call: TRBJ2-3
clone_size: -
d_call: TRBD2
v_call: TRBV7-9
cdr3_nt: TGTGCCAGCAGCTTATCCCTAGCGGGCGTTACAGATACGCAGTATTTT
cdr3_aa: CASSLSLAGVTDTQYF

j_call: TRBJ1-2
clone_size: -
d_call: TRBD1
v_call: TRBV7-9
cdr3_nt: TGTGCCAGCAGCTTGGCGACAGGGGAGGGCTATGGCTACACCTTC
cdr3_aa: CASSLATGEGYGYTF

j_call: TRBJ2-1
clone_size: once
d_call: -
v_call: TRBV7-8
cdr3_nt: TGTGCCAGCAGCTTAGCCTTAGCTAGCTCCTACAATGAGCAGTTCTTC
cdr3_aa: CASSLALASSYNEQFF

j_call: TRBJ1-2
clone_size: -
d_call: -
v_call: TRBV12-3/TRBV12-4
cdr3_nt: TGTGCCAGCGGTCAGGTCTTCTATGGCTACACCTTC
cdr3_aa: CASGQVFYGYTF

j_call: TRBJ1-3
clone_size: -
d_call: TRBD1
v_call: TRBV18
cdr3_nt: TGTGCCAGCTCACCGGGACAGGGTGGAAACACCATATATTTT
cdr3_aa: CASSPGQGGNTIYF

j_call: TRBJ1-2
clone_size: -
d_call: TRBD1
v_call: TRBV7-6
cdr3_nt: TGTGCCAGCAGCTTAGGGCCAGGGGGCCGAAGCTATGGCTACACCTTC
cdr3_aa: CASSLGPGGRSYGYTF

j_call: TRBJ2-2
clone_size: -
d_call: TRBD1
v_call: TRBV5-1
cdr3_nt: TGCGCCAGCAGCTTTGGACAGGGTCGAACCGGGGAGCTGTTTTTT
cdr3_aa: CASSFGQGRTGELFF

j_call: TRBJ1-1
clone_size: -
d_call: -
v_call: TRBV30
cdr3_nt: TGTGCCTGGAGTCACCGCCTCACAGGGCTCGACACTGAAGCTTTCTTT
cdr3_aa: CAWSHRLTGLDTEAFF

j_call: TRBJ1-4
clone_size: few
d_call: TRBD1
v_call: TRBV5-1
cdr3_nt: TGCGCCAGCACCAGCCGTCCCGGGACAGGGGGCCGTGGTGAAAAACTGTTTTTT
cdr3_aa: CASTSRPGTGGRGEKLFF

j_call: TRBJ2-1
clone_size: -
d_call: TRBD2
v_call: TRBV9
cdr3_nt: TGTGCCAGCAGCGTAGGGGGACTAGCAGGCGAGCAGTTCTTC
cdr3_aa: CASSVGGLAGEQFF

j_call: TRBJ1-4
clone_size: -
d_call: -
v_call: TRBV18
cdr3_nt: TGTGCCAGCTCACTCGGTCAGGCGCCCGAAAAACTGTTTTTT
cdr3_aa: CASSLGQAPEKLFF

j_call: TRBJ2-5
clone_size: -
d_call: -
v_call: TRBV6-5
cdr3_nt: TGTGCCAGCCAGGGGGGCTATGAGAGAGAGACCCAGTACTTC
cdr3_aa: CASQGGYERETQYF

j_call: TRBJ1-2
clone_size: few
d_call: -
v_call: TRBV7-2
cdr3_nt: TGTGCCAGCGATCGCCCCGCGGCAGTTTATGGCTACACCTTC
cdr3_aa: CASDRPAAVYGYTF